Each of the 3 T cell receptor beta chains below was sequenced from the same sample in a study of CD8 T cells in Susac syndrome. It was with random hexamers that about 0.45 to 1 ug RNA was reverse transcribed. One entry per CDR3 protein results from TCRdb running MiXCR on the immunoSEQ multiplex PCR reads. The table has approximately 190,000 distinct CDR3 sequences, roughly 90% seen once. Sequenced sample: CD4+ T cells from PBMCs. The receptors were sampled from a human donor with Susac syndrome.

The genes are TRBV19 and TRBJ1-6; D may be TRBD1 (6 bases). The germline V and J ends were trimmed by 8 bases and 7 bases, with 18 bases remaining between them. This CDR3 comprises 15 residues. Germline V gene data show CDR1 as LNHDA and CDR2 as SQIVND (reference sequence). The CDR3 region has the DNA TGTGCCAGTCTGGTGGTAGGGGGGTGGAATTCACCCCTCCACTTT. Translated: CASLVVGGWNSPLHF. Combining the CDR3 with reference TRBV19 and TRBJ1-6 gives the whole variable domain DGGITQSPKYLFRKEGQNVTLSCEQNLNHDAMYWYRQDPGQGLRLIYYSQIVNDFQKGDIAEGYSVSREKKESFPLTVTSAQKNPTAFYLCASLVVGGWNSPLHFGNGTRLTVT.

The rearrangement links TRBV5-6 to TRBJ1-2; possible D gene TRBD1, 6 bases. V was shortened by 0 bases and J by 4 bases, with 13 bases between the two germline ends. Germline V CDR1 and CDR2: SGHDT, YYEEEE. The CDR3 extends over 15 amino acids. Here the CDR3 reads CASSLDGGRSYGYTF. In nucleotides, the CDR3 is TGTGCCAGCAGCTTGGATGGGGGGCGCAGCTATGGCTACACCTTC.

The rearrangement links TRBV4-1 to TRBJ1-2; maybe TRBD1 (6 bases). Germline assignment: CDR1 MGHRA and CDR2 YSYEKL. V lost 4 bases and J lost 9, with 21 bases in between. The CDR3 is 15 amino acids. The CDR3 protein is CASSPTTSDRYRYTF. The CDR3 DNA reads as TGCGCCAGCAGCCCGACCACCTCCGACAGGTATCGCTACACCTTC.